The entry below gives a single T cell receptor (beta chain) sequence along with its context. Its specificity is unknown. The entry originates in a study of brain T cells in children with intractable seizures. Study-wide results and caveats: Patients' HCMV serostatus was unknown; virus specificity rests on CDR3 similarity alone.

Sequencing was limited to surgery cases with top T cell transcript signatures in brain tissue. Generated by immunoSEQ multiplex PCR, the TCRdb table keeps only in-frame clones and is missing some. The table records about 22,000 clones, under 95% of them present only once. This clonotype was obtained from a boy aged 5-17 years with focal cortical dysplasia and intractable seizures. The starting material was peripheral blood, obtained at surgery.

The CDR3 coding sequence is TGCAGCGTGTGGAACACTGAAGCTTTCTTT. Translation: CSVWNTEAFF. The gene calls are TRBV29-1 and TRBJ1-1; the D is unclear. The CDR3 is made up of 10 amino acids. The germline V and J ends were trimmed by 6 bases and 1 base, with 3 bases remaining between them. Germline V gene lookup returns CDR1 SQVTM and CDR2 ANQGSEA. Based on the CDR3 plus reference TRBV29-1 and TRBJ1-1, the full variable domain is SAVISQKPSRDICQRGTSLTIQCQVDSQVTMMFWYRQQPGQSLTLIATANQGSEATYESGFVIDKFPISRPNLTFSTLTVSNMSPEDSSIYLCSVWNTEAFFGQGTRLTVV.